In its sample, the clone carrying this T cell receptor (beta chain) was seen a few times. This CDR3 has 13 amino acids. V was shortened by 6 bases and J by 8 bases, with 14 bases between the two germline ends. Germline CDR1 is MNHEY and CDR2 is SVGEGT. Libraries were prepared by immunoSEQ multiplex PCR; TCRdb keeps only in-frame clonotypes and omits some of them. This table holds some 180,000 clones, 84% found once. The data were taken from a study of blood T cell repertoires in COVID-19. Study-level information: Sources were T cells, B-cell-depleted T cells, or PBMCs; the material itself was cDNA or gDNA.

Those enrolled, adults aged 18 to 89 years, came from 20 to 25 US areas. Assignment of participants to cohorts was predicated upon participant-reported clinical history. A COVID-19 case had been met by exposed participants during the 2 weeks before study entry. The V and J genes are TRBV6-2 or TRBV6-3 and TRBJ1-5; no clear D. The sequencing sample was made of PBMCs or T cells enriched from blood (not recorded which). The receptor was isolated from a woman aged 25 to 39 who had been exposed to COVID-19. In DNA form, the CDR3 reads TGTGCCAGCAGCTCGCTACCGGCGGAGCCCCAGCATTTT. It yields the protein CASSSLPAEPQHF.